This T cell receptor beta chain came from a study of control samples from healthy donors and cancer patients. This table comes from immunoSEQ multiplex PCR, and its TCRdb copy is limited to in-frame clones, with some not included. The sample has about 120,000 clones, around 89% seen once. The CDR3 extends over 15 amino acids. The V segment lost 5 bases and the J segment 5 bases; nucleotides outside the gene matches: 9. Germline CDR1 KGHSH, CDR2 LQKENI. The sequence was obtained from a middle-aged man in good health. Sequenced: blood. This chain uses TRBV18 with TRBJ2-7; 10 nucleotides align to TRBD1. CDR3 in DNA: TGTGCCAGCTCAGCCGGGACAGGGGCCTTCGACGAGCAGTACTTC. It encodes CASSAGTGAFDEQYF.